Below are 14 T cell receptor beta chains sequenced from a single sample in a study of cytomegalovirus exposure and HLA in healthy donors. Produced via immunoSEQ multiplex PCR; TCRdb's table is partial and in-frame only. In the table there are over 100,000 clones, roughly 87% of which are singletons. Sequencing was done on a sample of PBMCs. The receptors derive from a woman between 18 and 29 years old in good health and CMV-seronegative.

In DNA form, the CDR3 reads TGTGCCAGCAGCTTTACCGCGGGACGTCTAGACTATGGCTACACCTTC. This translates into CASSFTAGRLDYGYTF. The chain couples TRBV7-8 to TRBJ1-2; possible D gene TRBD1, 5 bases. From germline, CDR1 is SGHVS and CDR2 FQNEAQ. The V end lost 3 bases, the J end lost 3 bases, and 17 bases lay between the germline ends. The CDR3 length is 16 residues.

CDR3 amino acids: CASSEHLQGAGEQFF. DNA of the CDR3: TGTGCCAGCAGTGAGCACTTACAGGGGGCGGGTGAGCAGTTCTTC. The chain couples TRBV6-1 to TRBJ2-1; 9 bases are shared with TRBD1. Germline V lookup: CDR1 MNHNS, CDR2 SASEGT. V shed 3 bases, J shed 9 bases, and the junction held 9 bases outside the gene matches. The CDR3 length is 15 residues.

CDR3 bases: TGTGCCAGCAAGTGGCCCACCGGACTAGCGGGGTCCCGTGGTAAAGATACGCAGTATTTT. As protein: CASKWPTGLAGSRGKDTQYF. The chain recombines TRBV2 with TRBJ2-3; 12 positions match TRBD2. The ends lost 7 bases at V and 5 bases at J; junction bases unmatched: 22. There are 20 residues in the CDR3. Per germline, CDR1 SNHLY and CDR2 FYNNEI.

The J gene is TRBJ1-6, the V gene TRBV18; 8 bases are shared with TRBD1. The ends lost 6 bases at V and 10 bases at J; junction bases unmatched: 5. Germline V gene lookup returns CDR1 KGHSH and CDR2 LQKENI. The CDR3 runs 13 residues. CDR3 DNA sequence: TGTGCCAGCTCTTGGACAGGGAACTCACCCCTCCACTTT. Translated: CASSWTGNSPLHF. The whole variable domain, remainder taken from reference TRBV18 and TRBJ1-6, is NAGVMQNPRHLVRRRGQEARLRCSPMKGHSHVYWYRQLPEEGLKFMVYLQKENIIDESGMPKERFSAEFPKEGPSILRIQQVVRGDSAAYFCASSWTGNSPLHFGNGTRLTVT.

The V gene is TRBV5-4, the J gene TRBJ2-7; a weak D match, TRBD2 (6 bases). The CDR3 is 15 residues long. V was trimmed by 2 bases and J by 2 bases, leaving 14 bases between them. In germline, CDR1 is SGHNT, CDR2 YYREEE (reference sequence). For the CDR3, the DNA is TGTGCCAGCAGCTTCTGGTGGGACTCAACCTACGAGCAGTACTTC. Amino acids: CASSFWWDSTYEQYF.

The chain carries TRBV5-1 and TRBJ2-5; 9 bases align to TRBD1. V gave up 4 bases and J gave up 5 bases; unmatched junction bases: 6. The CDR3 sequence is 14 residues long. Germline V lookup: CDR1 SGHRS, CDR2 YFSETQ. The CDR3, as DNA: TGCGCCAGCAGCGCTTACAGGGGGCTGGAGACCCAGTACTTC. Its translation is CASSAYRGLETQYF.

The rearrangement links TRBV27 to TRBJ2-1, with TRBD2 matching 14 bases. The CDR3 runs 18 residues. Looked up from germline, CDR1 is MNHEY and CDR2 is SMNVEV (reference sequence). V lost 8 bases to trimming and J lost 3 bases; unmatched junction nucleotides: 12. In DNA form, the CDR3 reads TGTGCCAGCCGCCTGACTAGCGGGGGGGCAGGAGGCTACAATGAGCAGTTCTTC. Translated, it gives CASRLTSGGAGGYNEQFF.

This rearrangement joins TRBV9 to TRBJ2-1, with D perhaps matching TRBD2 (5 bases). The germline V gene has CDR1 SGDLS and CDR2 YYNGEE. Trimming pared 4 bases from V and 9 bases from J, leaving 11 bases between. This CDR3 comprises 12 residues. In nucleotides, the CDR3 is TGTGCCAGCAGCCAAGCGGCGTTTGAGCAGTTCTTC. Residues: CASSQAAFEQFF. Filled out from reference TRBV9 and TRBJ2-1, the complete variable domain reads DSGVTQTPKHLITATGQRVTLRCSPRSGDLSVYWYQQSLDQGLQFLIQYYNGEERAKGNILERFSAQQFPDLHSELNLSSLELGDSALYFCASSQAAFEQFFGPGTRLTVL.

V gene TRBV6-5 combines with J gene TRBJ1-5, with 7 bases identical to TRBD1. The CDR3 length is 16 residues. CDR1 is MNHEY, CDR2 SVGAGI, per germline. V shed 2 bases, J shed 7 bases, and the junction held 11 bases outside the gene matches. The CDR3 nucleotides are TGTGCCAGCAGTTACCCGAAGGGGGCGCAGGGGCAGCCCCAGCATTTT. This gives the protein CASSYPKGAQGQPQHF.

This clone was recorded a few times. The rearrangement links TRBV6-4 to TRBJ2-3, with 10 nucleotides matching TRBD2. The CDR3 consists of 15 residues. The germline CDR1 and CDR2 sequences are MRHNA and SNTAGT. The junction had 3 bases not matched to a gene; V was cut back by 3 bases and J by 3 bases. CDR3: CASSESGGGTDTQYF. CDR3 nucleotide sequence: TGTGCCAGCAGTGAGAGCGGGGGGGGGACAGATACGCAGTATTTT.

This clone was recorded only once. The rearrangement links TRBV11-3 to TRBJ2-1, with TRBD1 matching 7 bases. The V and J ends lost 1 base and 6 bases, in that order; junction bases with no gene match: 6. From germline, CDR1 is SGHNT and CDR2 YENEEA. CDR3 length: 15 residues. The CDR3 region is CASSLAGQRSNEQFF. The DNA for the CDR3 is TGTGCCAGCAGCTTAGCGGGACAGAGAAGCAATGAGCAGTTCTTC.

The genes are TRBV10-3 and TRBJ1-1, with 12 nucleotides matching TRBD1. Germline loops: CDR1 ENHRY, CDR2 SYGVKD. CDR3 length: 15 residues. J lost 3 bases, V lost 6 bases, and 5 bases had no gene match. The CDR3 reads CAIRGTGGGDTEAFF. CDR3 DNA: TGTGCCATCAGGGGGACAGGGGGCGGGGACACTGAAGCTTTCTTT.

The chain joins TRBV7-9 to TRBJ2-1, with TRBD2 identical over 9 bases. This CDR3 has 15 amino acids. V was clipped by 11 bases and J by 4 bases; unmatched bases: 12. The germline CDR1 and CDR2 sequences are SEHNR and FQNEAQ (reference sequence). In nucleotides, the CDR3 is TGTGCCTGTAATTCGAGGCGGGGGGGATACAATGAGCAGTTCTTC. Residues: CACNSRRGGYNEQFF.

This chain uses TRBV5-1 with TRBJ2-1, with 7 bases aligning to TRBD2. Germline V gives CDR1 SGHRS, CDR2 YFSETQ. The length of the CDR3 is 16 residues. V dropped 0 bases and J dropped 10; count of bases not matched to a gene: 13. The CDR3 nucleotides are TGCGCCAGCAGCTTGGCGGCTAGCGGACCTTCTCCGGAGCAGTTCTTC. It specifies CASSLAASGPSPEQFF.